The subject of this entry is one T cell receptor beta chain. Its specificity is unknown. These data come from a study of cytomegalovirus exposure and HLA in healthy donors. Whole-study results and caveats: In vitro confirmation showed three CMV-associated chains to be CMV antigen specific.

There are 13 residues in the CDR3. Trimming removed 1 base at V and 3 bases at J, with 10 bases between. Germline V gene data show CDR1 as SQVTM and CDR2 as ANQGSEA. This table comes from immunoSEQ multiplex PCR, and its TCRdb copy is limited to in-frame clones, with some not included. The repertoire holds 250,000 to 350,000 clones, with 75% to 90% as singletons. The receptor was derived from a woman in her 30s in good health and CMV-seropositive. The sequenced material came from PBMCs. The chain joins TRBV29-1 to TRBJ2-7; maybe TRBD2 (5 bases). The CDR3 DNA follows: TGCAGCGTTGAAGGGGGAGCCGACTACGAGCAGTACTTC. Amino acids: CSVEGGADYEQYF.